These T cell receptor beta chains were read from a single sample in a study of blood T cells in healthy people across ages. TCRdb passed the 5' RACE reads through MiXCR, listing each CDR3 protein once. The table lists roughly 500,000 distinct CDR3 sequences, 27% of them singletons. What was sequenced was blood. Source of these receptors: a woman aged 70-85 years in good health. Both conserved end residues are trimmed from each CDR3.

v_call,cdr3_aa
TRBV20-1,SAETSGGYEQF
TRBV7-2,ASSVYSGEYGYT
TRBV20-1,SAGTDGEKLF
TRBV7-2,ASSLGGTSGKY
TRBV15,ATSRYQETQY
TRBV27,ASSLWGRGSVSTEAF
TRBV7-2,ASSLSPTYEQY
TRBV6-2/TRBV6-3,ASIGGELAGFYEQY
TRBV7-9,ASSLEGFNSPLH
TRBV11-3,ASSLGLAGAPQETQY
TRBV6-6,ASSSPQAGQETQY